Listed here are 14 T cell receptor beta chains from one sample, sequenced in a study of regulatory T cells in long-lasting Graves disease. This sample's time point: newly diagnosed GD, antithyroid drugs for less than 3 months. Extracted PBMC RNA gave rise to the TCR library. Arm-PCR with iRepertoire HTBI primers amplified the CDR3 regions for these TCR beta libraries. TCRdb re-called the multiplex PCR reads with MiXCR, one entry per CDR3 protein. The sample comprises around 500,000 distinct CDR3 sequences, about 11% of which are singletons, and roughly 8.2% rests with the top ten. The sample was also linked to a second study, of T cells in Graves' hyperthyroidism and ophthalmopathy.

The specimen was peripheral blood mononuclear cells (PBMCs), collected at new diagnosis, from a patient treated with antithyroid drugs. These receptors were collected from a woman aged 25 to 39 with Graves disease.

This clonotype was observed at least ten times. The chain links TRBV30 to TRBJ1-2; TRBD1 is a possible D gene (5 bases). V was trimmed by 2 bases and J by 0 bases, leaving 10 bases between them. This CDR3 is built from 14 residues. The germline CDR1 and CDR2 sequences are GTSNPN and SVGIG (reference sequence). CDR3 sequence: CAWSRDSTNYGYTF. CDR3 bases: TGTGCCTGGAGTCGGGACTCCACTAACTATGGCTACACCTTC. Based on the CDR3 plus reference TRBV30 and TRBJ1-2, the full variable domain is SQTIHQWPATLVQPVGSPLSLECTVEGTSNPNLYWYRQAAGRGLQLLFYSVGIGQISSEVPQNLSASRPQDRQFILSSKKLLLSDSGFYLCAWSRDSTNYGYTFGSGTRLTVV.

The gene calls are TRBV27 and TRBJ2-3; D tentatively reads TRBD1 or TRBD2 (5 bases each). V lost 3 bases to trimming and J lost 2 bases, with 9 bases between them. The CDR3 runs 14 residues. In germline, CDR1 is MNHEY, CDR2 SMNVEV (reference sequence). The CDR3 protein is CASSFGAFTDTQYF. CDR3 nucleotides: TGTGCCAGCAGTTTCGGGGCGTTCACAGATACGCAGTATTTT.

This clonotype was recorded at least ten times. The gene calls are TRBV2 and TRBJ2-1; 15 bases are a match to TRBD2. V shed 6 bases and J 0 bases; nucleotides not matched to a gene: 9. Germline values: CDR1 SNHLY, CDR2 FYNNEI. The CDR3 extends over 19 amino acids. CDR3 coding DNA: TGTGCCAGCAGGAAGGGACTAGCGGGAGGAAAGAGCTCCTACAATGAGCAGTTCTTC. Translated: CASRKGLAGGKSSYNEQFF.

V usage is TRBV6-2 or TRBV6-3 and J usage is TRBJ2-7; weak D call: TRBD1 (6 bases). CDR3 length: 15 residues. Germline values: CDR1 MNHEY, CDR2 SVGEGT. Trimming pared 9 bases from V and 2 bases from J, leaving 20 bases between. The CDR3 DNA sequence: TGTGCCAGTAGAACCCGGACAGCCTTCCCCTACGAGCAGTACTTC. It encodes CASRTRTAFPYEQYF.

The J gene is TRBJ1-1, the V gene TRBV30, with a possible D match to TRBD1 (6 bases). Between the trimmed V and J ends, which lost 5 bases and 10 bases, there was a span of 11 bases. The CDR3 sequence is 10 residues long. The germline V gene has CDR1 GTSNPN and CDR2 SVGIG (reference sequence). CDR3 DNA: TGTGCCTGGCTGGGGGGGGCAGCTTTCTTT. Protein: CAWLGGAAFF.

V usage is TRBV12-3 or TRBV12-4 and J usage is TRBJ1-1; weak D call: TRBD1 (5 bases). This CDR3 has 17 amino acids. V lost 1 base, J lost 4 bases, and 19 bases lay in between. CDR3 bases: TGTGCCAGCAGTTTAGTGGCAGGGCCCCTATTGGGCACTGAAGCTTTCTTT. Translation gives CASSLVAGPLLGTEAFF.

This clonotype was detected many times. CDR3 in DNA: TGTGCCAGCAGTTTTGCGGGGCGGAACACTGAAGCTTTCTTT. Protein product: CASSFAGRNTEAFF. The V call is TRBV6-2 or TRBV6-3, the J call TRBJ1-1; maybe TRBD1 (5 bases). Trimming removed 4 bases from V and 1 base from J, with 10 bases in between. Germline V CDR1 and CDR2: MNHEY, SVGEGT. The CDR3 has 14 amino acids.

This clonotype was recorded many times. The chain joins TRBV6-1 to TRBJ1-2; D is ambiguous. The CDR3 is 13 amino acids. Trimming took 6 bases from V and 4 from J, leaving 12 bases between them. CDR1 is MNHNS, CDR2 SASEGT, per germline. CDR3 sequence reads: CASRGVGGYGYTF. CDR3 bases: TGTGCCAGCAGAGGAGTAGGCGGCTATGGCTACACCTTC.

This clonotype was detected many times. The genes are TRBV12-3 or TRBV12-4 and TRBJ1-1, with D maybe TRBD1 (5 bases). V was cut by 8 bases and J by 4 bases, with 17 bases left in between. This CDR3 has 14 amino acids. The CDR3 DNA is TGTGCCAGCCTCTTGGGGGTTAAGGTCACTGAAGCTTTCTTT. Translation gives CASLLGVKVTEAFF.

This clonotype was seen many times. The V gene is TRBV6-2 or TRBV6-3, the J gene TRBJ2-1; 13 positions match TRBD2. The CDR3 has 17 residues. CDR1 MNHEY and CDR2 SVGEGT come from the germline V gene. V lost 6 bases to trimming and J lost 6 bases; unmatched junction nucleotides: 11. The CDR3 region is CASRLLPGTSGANEQFF. CDR3 coding DNA: TGTGCCAGCAGATTACTACCCGGGACTAGCGGGGCCAATGAGCAGTTCTTC.

This clonotype was found a few times. Given a much more abundant clone one base away, this may be a read error. The rearrangement links TRBV27 to TRBJ1-1; D not certain. The V end was cut by 3 bases, the J end by 5 bases, with 16 bases between. The germline V gene encodes CDR1 MNHEY and CDR2 SMNVEV (reference sequence). The length of the CDR3 is 15 residues. CDR3 sequence: CASSFAARLGTEAFF. CDR3 nucleotide sequence: TGTGCCAGCAGTTTCGCCGCCCGCCTCGGGACTGAAGCTTTCTTT.

This clonotype showed up many times. The rearrangement links TRBV28 to TRBJ2-2; 8 bases map to TRBD1. This CDR3 is 15 amino acids long. The V gene's germline CDR1 is MDHEN and CDR2 SYDVKM. The V and J ends lost 7 bases and 1 base, in that order; junction bases with no gene match: 5. CDR3 in amino acids: CASTRTGMNTGELFF. The CDR3 DNA follows: TGTGCCAGCACCCGGACAGGGATGAACACCGGGGAGCTGTTTTTT.

This clonotype was found many times. CDR3 nucleotides: TGCAGTGCTAGAGATTCGGCCACCACGACAGCCGAGCAGTACTTC. Its translation is CSARDSATTTAEQYF. The chain has TRBV20-1 and TRBJ2-7, with TRBD1 as a possible D gene (5 bases). CDR1 and CDR2 (germline): DFQATT, SNEGSKA (reference sequence). The CDR3 has 15 amino acids. Trimming pared 0 bases from V and 6 bases from J, leaving 18 bases between.

This clonotype was recorded many times. This sequence joins TRBV5-1 and TRBJ2-3; D unresolved. This CDR3 has 13 residues. Germline V gene sequence: CDR1 SGHRS, CDR2 YFSETQ. The V end was cut by 4 bases, the J end by 2 bases, with 8 bases between. The CDR3 nucleotides are TGCGCCAGCAGCGCGCGTCACACAGATACGCAGTATTTT. Translating gives CASSARHTDTQYF.